This passage covers 29 T cell receptor beta chains from one sample sequenced in a study of T-cell reconstitution after alpha-beta-depleted transplantation in children. It was with unique molecular identifiers that the TCRbeta library was prepared. One entry per CDR3 protein results from TCRdb running MiXCR on the PCR reads. This sample has 640,000 or so distinct CDR3 sequences, with about 15% found just once. The source was PBMCs from the stem cell graft donor, collected from the stem cell graft. These receptors all stem from a human donor who donated a stem cell graft to a child with acute myeloid leukemia.

This clonotype was detected ten times or more. The chain couples TRBV6-1 to TRBJ2-2; the D gene is possibly TRBD2 (5 bases). The CDR3 sequence is 13 residues long. Germline CDR1 and CDR2: MNHNS and SASEGT. V shed 6 bases and J shed 7 bases, with 12 bases lying between them. The CDR3 nucleotides are TGTGCCAGCAGCCCTCCCGGGGTCGGGGAGCTGTTTTTT. This encodes CASSPPGVGELFF.

This rearrangement joins TRBV3-1 to TRBJ2-5, with a tentative D call TRBD2 (7 bases). The CDR3 runs to 16 residues. Looked up from germline, CDR1 is LGHDT and CDR2 is YNNKEL (reference sequence). Trimming removed 4 bases from V and 3 bases from J, with 18 bases in between. The CDR3 sequence is CASSPLTGGREETQYF. CDR3 bases: TGTGCCAGCAGCCCTCTCACGGGGGGCAGGGAAGAGACCCAGTACTTC.

This clonotype was picked up many times. An end of the junction differs from the germline gene, which may be a read error. The V call is TRBV7-2, the J call TRBJ1-5; D call uncertain. CDR1 is SGHTA and CDR2 is FQGNSA in the germline V gene. The CDR3 contains 13 residues. The CDR3 loop is CASSLVDNQPQHF. The DNA for the CDR3 is TGTGCCAGCAGTTTAGTGGATAATCAGCCCCAGCATTTT.

This clonotype was seen ten or more times. The chain carries TRBV5-4 and TRBJ2-3; 8 positions match TRBD1. CDR1 is SGHNT, CDR2 YYREEE, per germline (reference sequence). The CDR3 has 15 residues. Trimming took 4 bases from V and 5 from J; bases not matched to a gene: 9. CDR3 protein: CASSPGDRRGDTQYF. The CDR3 DNA reads as TGTGCCAGCAGCCCGGGGGACAGGCGGGGAGATACGCAGTATTTT.

This clonotype occurred a few times. The chain recombines TRBV7-2 with TRBJ2-5; a possible D gene is TRBD1 (6 bases). The CDR3 has 15 residues. In germline, CDR1 is SGHTA, CDR2 FQGNSA. V gave up 4 bases and J gave up 4 bases, with 16 bases separating them. The CDR3 here is CASSSAGARGETQYF. CDR3 DNA: TGTGCCAGCAGCTCTGCAGGGGCACGGGGAGAGACCCAGTACTTC.

This clonotype was observed at least ten times. V gene TRBV10-3 combines with J gene TRBJ2-5; 11 bases map to TRBD2. J was trimmed by 3 bases and V by 10 bases; bases with no gene match: 10. The CDR3 contains 15 residues. Germline V gives CDR1 ENHRY, CDR2 SYGVKD. DNA of the CDR3: TGTGCCACTAGACTAGCGGGAACCCTTGAAGAGACCCAGTACTTC. This gives the protein CATRLAGTLEETQYF.

The chain recombines TRBV20-1 with TRBJ1-1; weak D call: TRBD1 (6 bases). Germline V gene lookup returns CDR1 DFQATT and CDR2 SNEGSKA (reference sequence). The CDR3 runs 16 residues. Trimming stripped 0 bases from V and 3 bases from J, with 17 bases between. The CDR3 region is CSARDTGLRRDTEAFF. The CDR3 DNA is TGCAGTGCTAGAGACACAGGGCTTCGAAGAGACACTGAAGCTTTCTTT.

The table lists this clonotype with many counts. The chain links TRBV12-3 or TRBV12-4 to TRBJ2-7; 7 bases are shared with TRBD2. Losses at the gene ends were 3 bases for V and 7 bases for J; bases not matched to a gene: 6. The CDR3 is made up of 13 amino acids. The CDR3, as DNA: TGTGCCAGCAGTTTCCTCGGGGGGAGAGAGCAGTACTTC. Residues: CASSFLGGREQYF.

Only a few counts were recorded for this clonotype. The rearrangement uses TRBV7-9 and TRBJ2-1; no clear D. Germline-derived CDR1 and CDR2 are SEHNR and FQNEAQ (reference sequence). CDR3 size: 14 residues. Between the trimmed V and J ends, which lost 5 bases and 7 bases, there was a span of 15 bases. Here the CDR3 reads CASSLLSPTNEQFF. The CDR3 DNA reads as TGTGCCAGCAGCCTACTCAGTCCTACTAATGAGCAGTTCTTC.

The table lists this clonotype with a few counts. The chain uses TRBV7-9 and TRBJ2-1; 10 bases align to TRBD2. CDR3 length: 15 amino acids. The V and J ends lost 1 base and 6 bases, in that order; junction bases with no gene match: 3. Germline V gene data show CDR1 as SEHNR and CDR2 as FQNEAQ (reference sequence). The CDR3 is CASSLVLAGINEQFF. The DNA for the CDR3 is TGTGCCAGCAGCTTAGTACTAGCGGGGATCAATGAGCAGTTCTTC.

The V and J genes are TRBV7-2 and TRBJ2-5, with D possibly matching TRBD2 (6 bases). This CDR3 is built from 16 residues. The germline V and J ends were trimmed by 1 base and 0 bases, with 12 bases remaining between them. CDR1 is SGHTA and CDR2 is FQGNSA in the germline V gene. The CDR3 DNA reads as TGTGCCAGCAGCTTAGGAATACGGGGGTACCAAGAGACCCAGTACTTC. This gives the protein CASSLGIRGYQETQYF.

The J gene is TRBJ2-5, the V gene TRBV12-3 or TRBV12-4; 8 bases align to TRBD2. The CDR3 has 15 amino acids. The ends lost 2 bases at V and 4 bases at J; junction bases unmatched: 6. This CDR3 is CASSLRGGGGETQYF. The CDR3 DNA reads TGTGCCAGCAGTTTACGGGGGGGCGGAGGAGAGACCCAGTACTTC.

The gene calls are TRBV9 and TRBJ2-3; 7 nucleotides agree with TRBD2. The J segment lost 3 bases and the V segment lost 4 bases, leaving 11 bases of the junction unmatched. This CDR3 is built from 16 residues. The germline gives CDR1 SGDLS, CDR2 YYNGEE. The CDR3 loop reads CASSPRGDRPTDTQYF. Written as DNA, the CDR3 is TGTGCCAGCAGCCCCCGGGGGGACCGACCGACAGATACGCAGTATTTT.

This clonotype was counted ten times or more. The rearrangement joins TRBV7-9 to TRBJ1-2; no clear D gene. Germline V gene data show CDR1 as SEHNR and CDR2 as FQNEAQ (reference sequence). V lost 5 bases and J 8 bases, leaving 15 bases between the germline ends. This CDR3 region has 13 residues. CDR3 residues: CASSPSPVTGYTF. In DNA form, the CDR3 reads TGTGCCAGCAGCCCCTCCCCCGTCACAGGCTACACCTTC.

The rearrangement links TRBV27 to TRBJ2-1; 12 bases are shared with TRBD1. This CDR3 is built from 15 residues. Trimming removed 4 bases from V and 9 bases from J; junction bases left unmatched: 7. The V gene's germline CDR1 is MNHEY and CDR2 SMNVEV (reference sequence). CDR3 loop: CASSSRDRGPGEQFF. DNA for the CDR3: TGTGCCAGCAGTTCCCGGGACAGGGGGCCGGGTGAGCAGTTCTTC.

The chain links TRBV6-5 to TRBJ2-3; 13 nucleotides align to TRBD2. The CDR3 length is 16 residues. Trimming at V came to 6 bases and at J to 1 base, leaving 4 bases not matched to a gene. The germline V gene has CDR1 MNHEY and CDR2 SVGAGI. CDR3 DNA: TGTGCCAGCAGAACACTAGCGGGGGGGGGCACAGATACGCAGTATTTT. It encodes CASRTLAGGGTDTQYF.

This clonotype was found many times. The chain uses TRBV27 and TRBJ2-1, with 11 bases aligning to TRBD2. This CDR3 is 17 amino acids long. With V trimmed by 4 bases and J by 5 bases, 10 bases remained unmatched. The V gene's germline CDR1 is MNHEY and CDR2 SMNVEV (reference sequence). The CDR3 region has the DNA TGTGCCAGCAGTTCGGACTTAGCGGGGGGGCCTAACAATGAGCAGTTCTTC. It codes for CASSSDLAGGPNNEQFF.

In this sample, this clonotype turned up many times. The rearrangement links TRBV5-1 to TRBJ2-1; no clear D gene. The V gene's germline CDR1 is SGHRS and CDR2 YFSETQ. The ends were cut back, 1 base at V and 6 bases at J, with 8 bases in the middle. This CDR3 comprises 13 residues. The CDR3 sequence: CASSLQDSNEQFF. The CDR3 DNA reads TGCGCCAGCAGCTTGCAGGATTCCAATGAGCAGTTCTTC.

This clonotype has only a few counts. The V and J genes are TRBV5-1 and TRBJ2-2, with a possible D match to TRBD1 (8 bases). Germline V gene sequence: CDR1 SGHRS, CDR2 YFSETQ. The CDR3 has 15 amino acids. Trimming shortened V by 4 bases and J by 5 bases, and 15 bases separated the two germline ends. This CDR3 reads CASSRGGQETGELFF. The CDR3 nucleotides are TGCGCCAGCAGCCGCGGGGGACAGGAAACCGGGGAGCTGTTTTTT.

This clonotype was seen more than once but under ten times. The chain is built from TRBV6-4 and TRBJ2-7; 10 nucleotides align to TRBD1. The CDR3 loop spans 23 amino acids. The V gene end was trimmed by 5 bases and the J gene end by 1 base; junction bases not matched to a gene: 29. Germline V gene lookup returns CDR1 MRHNA and CDR2 SNTAGT. Here the CDR3 reads CASSPLYKGGDRGPRCLSYEQYV. The DNA of the CDR3 is TGTGCCAGCAGTCCCCTCTATAAGGGGGGGGACAGGGGACCTCGTTGTCTTTCCTACGAGCAGTACGTC.

This clonotype was detected ten times or more. The chain combines TRBV29-1 with TRBJ2-5, with TRBD2 identical over 7 bases. Germline assignment: CDR1 SQVTM and CDR2 ANQGSEA. The CDR3 has 13 amino acids. The ends lost 5 bases at V and 5 bases at J; junction bases unmatched: 8. For the CDR3, the DNA is TGCAGCGTTCCTGCCGGGGGGAAGGAGACCCAGTACTTC. Translation: CSVPAGGKETQYF.

The V call is TRBV5-1, the J call TRBJ2-3, with D possibly being TRBD1 (5 bases). This CDR3 region has 16 residues. The germline gives CDR1 SGHRS, CDR2 YFSETQ. The ends were cut back, 4 bases at V and 1 base at J, with 16 bases in the middle. CDR3 DNA sequence: TGCGCCAGCAGCCCTGCTTCTTTGACAGGCACAGATACGCAGTATTTT. Encoded protein: CASSPASLTGTDTQYF.

This chain uses TRBV15 with TRBJ2-1, with D tentatively TRBD1 (6 bases). Germline-derived CDR1 and CDR2 are LNHNV and YYDKDF (reference sequence). CDR3 length equals 16 residues. V lost 1 base and J lost 5, with 15 bases in between. Written as DNA, the CDR3 is TGTGCCACCAGCAGAGGTTCGGGACACCCGGACAATGAGCAGTTCTTC. Amino acid sequence: CATSRGSGHPDNEQFF.

This clonotype has a handful of counts. The chain employs TRBV30 and TRBJ2-3; 11 bases map to TRBD2. Germline loops: CDR1 GTSNPN, CDR2 SVGIG (reference sequence). V lost 3 bases and J lost 6; bases outside the gene matches: 11. CDR3 length: 16 amino acids. This CDR3 is CAWSAGTSGDRDTQYF. CDR3 nucleotide sequence: TGTGCCTGGAGCGCCGGGACTAGCGGCGATCGGGATACGCAGTATTTT. Full variable domain (rest looked up from reference TRBV30 and TRBJ2-3): SQTIHQWPATLVQPVGSPLSLECTVEGTSNPNLYWYRQAAGRGLQLLFYSVGIGQISSEVPQNLSASRPQDRQFILSSKKLLLSDSGFYLCAWSAGTSGDRDTQYFGPGTRLTVL.

This clonotype turned up a few times. V and J are TRBV12-3 or TRBV12-4 and TRBJ1-4; no clear D gene. The CDR3 has 20 amino acids. The germline V and J ends were trimmed by 6 bases and 8 bases, with 34 bases remaining between them. The CDR3 loop is CASSLFRAGYGLSTPEKLFF. DNA for the CDR3: TGTGCCAGCAGCCTTTTTCGGGCAGGCTACGGTCTTAGTACACCGGAAAAACTGTTTTTT.

Details on this clonotype: This may be a read error: a much more frequent sequence differs by one nucleotide. The chain employs TRBV7-2 and TRBJ1-3, with D tentatively TRBD1 (6 bases). The V gene's germline CDR1 is SGHTA and CDR2 FQGNSA. CDR3 length equals 15 residues. V was trimmed by 1 base and J by 4 bases, leaving 11 bases between them. The CDR3 region has the DNA TGTGCCAGCAGCTTAGACAGGGTGATGGGAAACACCATATATTTT. Encoded protein: CASSLDRVMGNTIYF.

This clonotype was seen only a few times. V gene TRBV11-2 combines with J gene TRBJ1-1; unclear D gene. Per germline, CDR1 SGHAT and CDR2 FQNNGV. This CDR3 contains 15 residues. Trimming left V 3 bases short and J 0 bases short, with 11 bases between. The DNA for the CDR3 is TGTGCCAGCAGCTTTGATGCGGGTCTGAACACTGAAGCTTTCTTT. Protein: CASSFDAGLNTEAFF.

This clonotype was counted many times. This chain joins TRBV10-3 and TRBJ2-1, with D possibly TRBD2 on 6 matching bases. Germline V gives CDR1 ENHRY, CDR2 SYGVKD. The CDR3 length is 16 residues. V was trimmed by 0 bases and J by 4 bases, leaving 13 bases between them. This chain's CDR3 is CAISESRGLAYNEQFF. The CDR3 DNA follows: TGTGCCATCAGTGAGTCTAGGGGACTCGCATACAATGAGCAGTTCTTC.

There are many counts of this clonotype. The V gene is TRBV12-3 or TRBV12-4, the J gene TRBJ1-5; 7 bases agree with TRBD1. The CDR3 contains 15 residues. The trim removed 6 bases at V and 1 base at J, leaving 6 bases unmatched. The CDR3 reads CASSRYRGSNQPQHF. CDR3 coding DNA: TGTGCCAGCAGCCGCTACAGGGGAAGCAATCAGCCCCAGCATTTT.